The rows below give T cell receptor beta chains drawn from one sample of a study of CD8 T cells in Susac syndrome. TCRdb reprocessed the immunoSEQ multiplex PCR reads via MiXCR and lists one record per CDR3 protein. The sample records some 250,000 distinct CDR3 sequences, 96% being singletons. Sequencing input: CD4+ T cells from PBMCs. The receptors stem from a human donor with Susac syndrome. Both conserved end residues are part of each CDR3. A D gene is named only where the DNA matches it firmly. Clone size appears in some rows only: once, few, many, or a class for an expanded clone.

d_call	v_call	j_call	clone_size	cdr3_aa	cdr3_nt
.	TRBV7-3	TRBJ2-3	.	CASSPTGAYNTQYF	TGTGCCAGCAGCCCCACCGGGGCCTATAATACGCAGTATTTT
.	TRBV25-1	TRBJ2-2	.	CASSELGTVNTGELFF	TGTGCCAGCAGTGAATTAGGGACGGTGAACACCGGGGAGCTGTTTTTT
.	TRBV29-1	TRBJ2-1	.	CSVPEFYRYNEQFF	TGCAGCGTTCCTGAGTTTTACCGGTACAATGAGCAGTTCTTC
.	TRBV28	TRBJ2-5	.	CGARRQETQYF	TGTGGGGCGAGAAGACAAGAGACCCAGTACTTC
TRBD2	TRBV5-1	TRBJ2-2	.	CASSLRTSGFSGELFF	TGCGCCAGCAGCTTGAGAACTAGCGGGTTCAGCGGGGAGCTGTTTTTT
.	TRBV29-1	TRBJ2-7	.	CTGRVQGKDEQYF	TGCACCGGCCGCGTACAGGGCAAGGACGAGCAGTACTTC
TRBD2	TRBV4-2	TRBJ2-5	.	CASSQAGGRVQETQYF	TGTGCCAGCAGCCAAGCCGGCGGGAGGGTCCAAGAGACCCAGTACTTC
TRBD1	TRBV7-9	TRBJ1-5	.	CASSWTGVDQPQHF	TGTGCCAGCAGCTGGACAGGGGTCGACCAGCCCCAGCATTTT
.	TRBV30	TRBJ2-1	once	CARSRGRTEQFF	TGTGCCCGGTCAAGGGGGAGGACCGAGCAGTTCTTC
.	TRBV15	TRBJ2-5	.	CATSRDYRQETQYF	TGTGCCACCAGCAGAGACTACAGACAAGAGACCCAGTACTTC
.	TRBV27	TRBJ1-2	.	CASSRGSGYYGYTF	TGTGCCAGCAGTAGAGGATCGGGGTACTATGGCTACACCTTC
.	TRBV9	TRBJ2-6	.	CASSVGALYFSGANVLTF	TGTGCCAGCAGCGTAGGTGCACTATACTTCTCTGGGGCCAACGTCCTGACTTTC
TRBD2	TRBV4-1	TRBJ2-2	.	CASSQRTSGYTGELFF	TGCGCCAGCAGCCAAAGGACTAGCGGATACACCGGGGAGCTGTTTTTT
.	TRBV3-1	TRBJ1-3	.	CASSQKSSGNTIYF	TGTGCCAGCAGCCAGAAGAGCTCTGGAAACACCATATATTTT
.	TRBV29-1	TRBJ1-1	once	CSVDENSEAFF	TGCAGCGTTGACGAGAACAGTGAAGCTTTCTTT
.	TRBV20-1	TRBJ2-3	.	CSAFKGGRTDTQYF	TGCAGTGCGTTTAAGGGGGGTCGCACAGATACGCAGTATTTT
.	TRBV7-7	TRBJ1-1	once	CASSPSGGSTEAFF	TGTGCTAGCAGCCCTTCGGGGGGGAGCACTGAAGCTTTCTTT
TRBD1	TRBV4-2	TRBJ2-3	.	CASSQDRGQGATQYF	TGTGCCAGCAGCCAAGATCGAGGACAGGGGGCTACGCAGTATTTT
.	TRBV20-1	TRBJ2-7	.	CSACYGASYEQYF	TGCAGTGCTTGCTACGGGGCCTCCTACGAGCAGTACTTC
TRBD1	TRBV30	TRBJ1-5	.	CACYADRLHLADQPQHF	TGTGCCTGCTACGCGGACAGGCTTCACCTAGCCGATCAGCCCCAGCATTTT
.	TRBV20-1	TRBJ2-1	.	CSASGDNEQFF	TGCAGTGCCAGCGGTGACAATGAGCAGTTCTTC
.	TRBV29-1	TRBJ2-7	few	CSVELGPYEQYF	TGCAGCGTTGAGTTGGGACCCTACGAGCAGTACTTC
.	TRBV4-2	TRBJ2-6	.	CASSQRGTGANVLTF	TGTGCCAGCAGCCAGAGGGGGACGGGGGCCAACGTCCTGACTTTC
.	TRBV19	TRBJ1-2	.	CASSIDLRTYGYTF	TGTGCCAGTAGTATAGATCTTCGGACTTACGGCTACACCTTC
.	TRBV18	TRBJ1-1	.	CASSQGERSEAFF	TGTGCCAGCTCACAAGGGGAAAGGTCTGAAGCTTTCTTT
TRBD2	TRBV6-5	TRBJ2-1	.	CASKTSGSSNEQFF	TGTGCCAGCAAGACTAGCGGGAGTAGCAATGAGCAGTTCTTC
.	TRBV5-4	TRBJ2-6	.	CARRRGTTSGANVLTF	TGTGCCAGAAGGCGAGGGACAACTTCTGGGGCCAACGTCCTGACTTTC
.	TRBV24-1	TRBJ1-2	.	CATTGQGYTF	TGTGCCACCACGGGGCAAGGCTACACCTTC